Listed here are 9 T cell receptor beta chains from one sample, sequenced in a study of cytomegalovirus exposure and HLA in healthy donors. With 60 Vbeta and 13 Jbeta primers, the PCR was carried out. This table comes from immunoSEQ multiplex PCR, and its TCRdb copy is limited to in-frame clones, with some not included. The sample consists of roughly 98,000 clones, around 72% of them appearing once. The sequenced sample consisted of PBMCs. The receptor set was obtained from a man younger than 35 in good health and CMV-seropositive.

This sequence joins TRBV7-6 and TRBJ2-7; 9 bases are shared with TRBD1. This CDR3 is 14 amino acids long. Germline CDR1 and CDR2: SGHVS and FNYEAQ. V lost 1 base and J lost 5; bases outside the gene matches: 3. The DNA for the CDR3 is TGTGCCAGCAGCTTAGTGGGACAGGGAAACGAGCAGTACTTC. This encodes CASSLVGQGNEQYF.

This clone was observed a few times. This sequence joins TRBV10-3 and TRBJ1-1; possibly TRBD1 for D (5 bases). The V and J ends lost 4 bases and 1 base respectively, with 10 bases between them. Germline CDR1 ENHRY, CDR2 SYGVKD. This CDR3 spans 14 amino acids. The CDR3 loop reads CAISVGGQNTEAFF. CDR3 nucleotides: TGTGCCATCAGTGTCGGCGGACAGAACACTGAAGCTTTCTTT.

V and J are TRBV9 and TRBJ1-6; weak D call: TRBD1 (5 bases). The germline V and J ends were trimmed by 4 bases and 7 bases, with 15 bases remaining between them. This CDR3 contains 15 residues. The germline gives CDR1 SGDLS, CDR2 YYNGEE. CDR3 in DNA: TGTGCCAGCAGCCTGGGGGGGTCACGCAATTCACCCCTCCACTTT. Translated: CASSLGGSRNSPLHF.

V gene TRBV7-9 combines with J gene TRBJ1-5, with D tentatively TRBD1 (5 bases). The CDR3 extends over 14 amino acids. In germline, CDR1 is SEHNR, CDR2 FQNEAQ (reference sequence). V shed 8 bases and J shed 0 bases, with 11 bases lying between them. The CDR3 protein is CASAQGFSNQPQHF. The CDR3, as DNA: TGTGCCAGCGCGCAGGGATTTAGCAATCAGCCCCAGCATTTT. Full variable domain (outside the CDR3, taken from reference TRBV7-9 and TRBJ1-5): DTGVSQNPRHKITKRGQNVTFRCDPISEHNRLYWYRQTLGQGPEFLTYFQNEAQLEKSRLLSDRFSAERPKGSFSTLEIQRTEQGDSAMYLCASAQGFSNQPQHFGDGTRLSIL.

The chain uses TRBV5-1 and TRBJ1-6, with 9 bases identical to TRBD1. CDR3 size: 16 residues. The J segment lost 10 bases and the V segment lost 1 base, leaving 9 bases of the junction unmatched. Per the germline V gene, CDR1 is SGHRS and CDR2 is YFSETQ. The CDR3 DNA is TGCGCCAGCAGCTTGCGCCAACAGGGGGCCGGATCACCCCTCCACTTT. As protein: CASSLRQQGAGSPLHF.

The chain employs TRBV10-3 and TRBJ2-3, with 8 bases that match TRBD2. The V gene end was trimmed by 6 bases and the J gene end by 1 base; junction bases not matched to a gene: 6. CDR3 length: 15 residues. CDR1 is ENHRY, CDR2 SYGVKD, per germline. The CDR3 is CAIRPGAGGTDTQYF. CDR3 DNA: TGTGCCATCAGGCCCGGAGCGGGGGGCACAGATACGCAGTATTTT.

The rearrangement uses TRBV15 and TRBJ1-4, with D maybe TRBD1 (5 bases). The germline V gene has CDR1 LNHNV and CDR2 YYDKDF (reference sequence). V gave up 7 bases and J gave up 5 bases, with 29 bases separating them. The CDR3 totals 19 residues. DNA of the CDR3: TGTGCCACCACCTCAAACCGGGCCGGGGGGAAGATGGGCAATGAAAAACTGTTTTTT. Translation gives CATTSNRAGGKMGNEKLFF.

This chain links TRBV30 with TRBJ1-3; D unclear. The CDR3 totals 14 residues. Per germline, CDR1 GTSNPN and CDR2 SVGIG (reference sequence). V was trimmed by 5 bases and J by 3 bases, leaving 14 bases between them. This CDR3 reads CAWSGRGFGNTIYF. The CDR3 nucleotides read TGTGCCTGGTCTGGTCGGGGATTTGGAAACACCATATATTTT.

This chain uses TRBV5-4 with TRBJ2-7; 8 nucleotides align to TRBD1. The trim removed 2 bases at V and 6 bases at J, leaving 4 bases unmatched. Germline-derived CDR1 and CDR2 are SGHNT and YYREEE (reference sequence). The CDR3 is 13 amino acids. The CDR3 DNA reads as TGTGCCAGCAGCTTTCAGGGGGCGGGCGAGCAGTACTTC. It translates to CASSFQGAGEQYF.